These 8 T cell receptor beta chains share one sample of origin, sequenced in a study of memory CD4+ T cells and cytomegalovirus serostatus. Single viable CD3+CD4+CD8-CD45RO+ cells were sorted as the memory CD4+ T cells. Here immunoSEQ multiplex PCR was the method, and the copy in TCRdb shows in-frame clones only, minus some. This sample carries 50,000 to 70,000 clones, 70% to 80% of them seen once, and the ten largest clones take 0.82%. Sequencing was performed on memory CD4+ T cells from blood. Every receptor here comes from an adult in good health and CMV-seronegative.

The chain joins TRBV7-2 to TRBJ1-5; D not certain. The germline V gene encodes CDR1 SGHTA and CDR2 FQGNSA. The CDR3 runs to 12 residues. Trimming took 5 bases from V and 3 from J, leaving 5 bases between them. The CDR3 sequence: CASSMDNQPQHF. The CDR3 coding sequence is TGTGCCAGCAGCATGGACAATCAGCCCCAGCATTTT.

The rearrangement links TRBV6-5 to TRBJ2-2; D not resolved. The CDR3 is made up of 14 amino acids. V lost 6 bases to trimming and J lost 8 bases, with 16 bases between them. Looked up from germline, CDR1 is MNHEY and CDR2 is SVGAGI. The CDR3 region is CASSSLDRFGELFF. CDR3 DNA: TGTGCCAGCAGCTCTCTTGACCGATTTGGGGAGCTGTTTTTT.

This clone was seen only a few times. The gene calls are TRBV5-8 and TRBJ1-2; D remains unclear. Per the germline V gene, CDR1 is SGHTS and CDR2 is YDEGEE. V was cut by 4 bases and J by 4 bases, with 14 bases left in between. The CDR3 spans 14 residues. In DNA form, the CDR3 reads TGTGCCAGCAGCCGTGGGCAGGTGGGCTATGGCTACACCTTC. Amino acids: CASSRGQVGYGYTF. The whole variable domain, remainder taken from reference TRBV5-8 and TRBJ1-2, is EAGVTQSPTHLIKTRGQQATLRCSPISGHTSVYWYQQALGLGLQFLLWYDEGEERNRGNFPPRFSGRQFPNYSSELNVNALELEDSALYLCASSRGQVGYGYTFGSGTRLTVV.

This clone was observed a handful of times. The chain uses TRBV27 and TRBJ2-1, with 8 bases matching TRBD2. CDR3 length equals 14 residues. Germline V gene data show CDR1 as MNHEY and CDR2 as SMNVEV (reference sequence). V lost 8 bases, J lost 7 bases, and 10 bases stayed unmatched. The CDR3 region has the DNA TGTGCCAGCCGCCGGGAGGGCTGGGTGAATGAGCAGTTCTTC. It translates to CASRREGWVNEQFF.

This chain connects TRBV19 to TRBJ2-2, with 9 nucleotides matching TRBD2. This CDR3 region has 24 residues. Germline assignment: CDR1 LNHDA and CDR2 SQIVND (reference sequence). After removal of 7 bases from V and 5 bases from J, the junction contained 35 bases not matched to a gene. This chain's CDR3 is CASNSWSGTVSSPSGIRKTGELFF. In DNA, the CDR3 is TGTGCCAGTAATTCGTGGAGCGGGACAGTATCTTCGCCTAGCGGGATCCGGAAGACCGGGGAGCTGTTTTTT.

CDR3 sequence (DNA): TGTGCCAGCTCAGGAGGGTCTGGAAACACCATATATTTT. Encoded protein: CASSGGSGNTIYF. The chain carries TRBV18 and TRBJ1-3; D ambiguous. The germline gives CDR1 KGHSH, CDR2 LQKENI. Trimming stripped 5 bases from V and 1 base from J, with 6 bases between. This CDR3 region has 13 residues.

The V gene is TRBV5-1, the J gene TRBJ2-7; no reliable D call. Germline V gives CDR1 SGHRS, CDR2 YFSETQ. The CDR3 spans 13 residues. Trimming took 0 bases from V and 4 from J, leaving 8 bases between them. Written as DNA, the CDR3 is TGCGCCAGCAGCTTGGGGCAGGTGTACGAGCAGTACTTC. Protein product: CASSLGQVYEQYF.

To note about this clone: The final CDR3 position lacks the conserved phenylalanine or tryptophan, pointing to a likely read error. The chain joins TRBV10-3 to TRBJ2-3; 10 bases align to TRBD2. Germline V gene data show CDR1 as ENHRY and CDR2 as SYGVKD. The length of the CDR3 is 14 residues. Trimming cost V 5 bases and J 2 bases; bases outside gene matches: 1. CDR3 coding DNA: TGTGCCATCAGTAGCGGGGGGGACACAGATACGCAGTATCTT. Residues: CAISSGGDTDTQYL.